The T cell receptor (beta chain) under discussion was sequenced for a study of T cells in Graves' hyperthyroidism and ophthalmopathy. This clonotype has only a few counts. What it binds is unknown. Findings and caveats of the study: Stable hyperthyroidism and ophthalmopathy were separated using 13 V-J signatures. Blood also held most thyroid clonotypes expanded beyond 0.001.

TCR beta CDR3 region amplification was performed from RNA transcripts. HTBI primers were employed in a first-round RT-PCR of the TCR CDR3. TCRdb used MiXCR to reprocess the multiplex PCR reads, holding one entry per CDR3 protein. The sample gives 500,000 to 650,000 distinct CDR3 sequences, approximately 48% of which show up once; about 43% is in the top ten. The V and J ends lost 5 bases and 2 bases respectively, with 16 bases between them. The germline CDR1 and CDR2 sequences are SGHVS and FNYEAQ. The CDR3 sequence is 16 residues long. Clinicians diagnosed patients from clinical symptoms, serum thyroxine and TRAb, thyroid ultrasound and orbital computed tomography.

The specimen was peripheral blood or thyroid tissue (not recorded which). The V and J genes are TRBV7-6 and TRBJ1-3; D might be TRBD1 (6 bases). This sequence was found in an adult woman with Graves' disease, either hyperthyroidism or ophthalmopathy (not recorded which). The CDR3 loop is CASSLQQGGTGNTIYF. CDR3 DNA sequence: TGTGCCAGCAGCCTCCAACAGGGAGGGACTGGAAACACCATATATTTT. The full variable domain, in which reference TRBV7-6 and TRBJ1-3 provide the parts outside the CDR3, is GAGVSQSPRYKVTKRGQDVALRCDPISGHVSLYWYRQALGQGPEFLTYFNYEAQQDKSGLPNDRFSAERPEGSISTLTIQRTEQRDSAMYRCASSLQQGGTGNTIYFGEGSWLTVV.